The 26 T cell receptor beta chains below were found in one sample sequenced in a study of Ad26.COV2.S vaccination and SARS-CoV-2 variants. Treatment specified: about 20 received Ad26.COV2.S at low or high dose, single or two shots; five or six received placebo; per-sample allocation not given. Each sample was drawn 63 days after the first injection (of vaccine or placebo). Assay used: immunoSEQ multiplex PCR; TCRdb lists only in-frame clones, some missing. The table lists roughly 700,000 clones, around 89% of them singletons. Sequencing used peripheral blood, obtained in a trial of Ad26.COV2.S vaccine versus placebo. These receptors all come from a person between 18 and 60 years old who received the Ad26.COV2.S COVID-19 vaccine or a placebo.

In DNA form, the CDR3 reads TGTGCCAGCAGCCCCGGACAGTTCCAAGAGACCCAGTACTTC. It codes for CASSPGQFQETQYF. The chain has TRBV11-2 and TRBJ2-5, with a tentative D call TRBD1 (6 bases). Trimming stripped 5 bases from V and 1 base from J, with 11 bases between. The CDR3 is 14 amino acids. The germline CDR1 and CDR2 sequences are SGHAT and FQNNGV.

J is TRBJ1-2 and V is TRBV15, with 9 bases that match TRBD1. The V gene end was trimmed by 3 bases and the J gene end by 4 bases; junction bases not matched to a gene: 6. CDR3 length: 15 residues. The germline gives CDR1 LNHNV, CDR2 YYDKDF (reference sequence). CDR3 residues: CATSRGGDRVYGYTF. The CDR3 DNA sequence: TGTGCCACCAGCAGGGGGGGGGACAGGGTCTATGGCTACACCTTC.

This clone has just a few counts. CDR3 bases: TGTGCCAGCAGCCCCCCCCGGGGCGGGGCTAATGAAAAACTGTTTTTT. Amino acid sequence: CASSPPRGGANEKLFF. The chain employs TRBV7-9 and TRBJ1-4, with D perhaps TRBD1 (5 bases). CDR3 length: 16 amino acids. Trimming stripped 5 bases from V and 3 bases from J, with 16 bases between. Germline CDR1 reads SEHNR; CDR2 reads FQNEAQ (reference sequence). Drawing the rest from reference TRBV7-9 and TRBJ1-4, the complete variable domain is DTGVSQNPRHKITKRGQNVTFRCDPISEHNRLYWYRQTLGQGPEFLTYFQNEAQLEKSRLLSDRFSAERPKGSFSTLEIQRTEQGDSAMYLCASSPPRGGANEKLFFGSGTQLSVL.

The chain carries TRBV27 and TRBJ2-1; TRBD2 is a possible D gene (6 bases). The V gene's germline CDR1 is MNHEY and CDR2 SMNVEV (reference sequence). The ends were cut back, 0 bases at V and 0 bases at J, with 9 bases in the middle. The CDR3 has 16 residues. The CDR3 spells CASSLSAGSSYNEQFF. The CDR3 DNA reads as TGTGCCAGCAGTTTATCGGCGGGGAGCTCCTACAATGAGCAGTTCTTC.

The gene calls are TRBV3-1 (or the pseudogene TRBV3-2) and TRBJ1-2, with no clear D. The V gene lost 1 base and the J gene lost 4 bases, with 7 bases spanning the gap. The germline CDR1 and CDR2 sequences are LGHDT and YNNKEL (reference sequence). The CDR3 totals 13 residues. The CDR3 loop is CASSQAESYGYTF. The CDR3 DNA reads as TGTGCCAGCAGCCAAGCAGAATCCTATGGCTACACCTTC.

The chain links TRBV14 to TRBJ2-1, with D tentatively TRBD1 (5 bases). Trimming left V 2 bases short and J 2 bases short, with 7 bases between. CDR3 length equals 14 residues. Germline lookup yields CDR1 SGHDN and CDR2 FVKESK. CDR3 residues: CASSQTGPYNEQFF. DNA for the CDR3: TGTGCCAGCAGCCAAACAGGTCCCTACAATGAGCAGTTCTTC. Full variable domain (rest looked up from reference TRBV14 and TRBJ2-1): EAGVTQFPSHSVIEKGQTVTLRCDPISGHDNLYWYRRVMGKEIKFLLHFVKESKQDESGMPNNRFLAERTGGTYSTLKVQPAELEDSGVYFCASSQTGPYNEQFFGPGTRLTVL.

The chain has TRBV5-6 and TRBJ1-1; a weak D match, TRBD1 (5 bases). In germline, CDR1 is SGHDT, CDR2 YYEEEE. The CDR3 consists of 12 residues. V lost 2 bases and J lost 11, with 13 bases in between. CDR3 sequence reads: CASSFGGKGAFF. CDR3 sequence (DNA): TGTGCCAGCAGCTTTGGAGGAAAGGGGGCTTTCTTT.

The CDR3 region has the DNA TGTGCCAGCAGCTCCTTCGACAATGAGCAGTTCTTC. Translating gives CASSSFDNEQFF. This chain uses TRBV7-9 with TRBJ2-1; no clear D gene. This CDR3 spans 12 amino acids. V was trimmed by 4 bases and J by 5 bases, leaving 6 bases between them. From germline, CDR1 is SEHNR and CDR2 FQNEAQ (reference sequence).

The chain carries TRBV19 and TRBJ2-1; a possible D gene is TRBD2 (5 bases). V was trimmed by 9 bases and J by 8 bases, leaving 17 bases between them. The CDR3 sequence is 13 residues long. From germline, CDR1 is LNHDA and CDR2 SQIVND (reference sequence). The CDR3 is CASQRGPGDEQFF. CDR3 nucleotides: TGTGCCAGCCAAAGAGGGCCCGGGGATGAGCAGTTCTTC.

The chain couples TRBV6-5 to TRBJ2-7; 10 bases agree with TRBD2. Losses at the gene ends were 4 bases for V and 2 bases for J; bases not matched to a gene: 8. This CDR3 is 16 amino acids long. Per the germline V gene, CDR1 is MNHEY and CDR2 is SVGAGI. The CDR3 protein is CASSWGTSGATYEQYF. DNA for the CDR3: TGTGCCAGCAGTTGGGGCACTAGCGGGGCCACCTACGAGCAGTACTTC.

CDR3 loop: CASSSLDRLQAFF. In nucleotides, the CDR3 is TGTGCCAGCAGTTCCCTGGACCGCCTCCAAGCTTTCTTT. The rearrangement links TRBV6-5 to TRBJ1-1; D not certain. The length of the CDR3 is 13 residues. From germline, CDR1 is MNHEY and CDR2 SVGAGI. V gave up 4 bases and J gave up 9 bases, with 15 bases separating them.

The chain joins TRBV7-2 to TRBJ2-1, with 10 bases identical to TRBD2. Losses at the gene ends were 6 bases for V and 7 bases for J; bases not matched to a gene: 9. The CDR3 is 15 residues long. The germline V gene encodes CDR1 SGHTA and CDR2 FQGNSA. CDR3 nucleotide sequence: TGTGCCAGCAGAGTTTCCCTAGCGGGAGATAATGAGCAGTTCTTC. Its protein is CASRVSLAGDNEQFF.

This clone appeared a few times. CDR3 DNA: TGTGCCAGCAGCTTAGGGATTAATCAGCCCCAGCATTTT. It translates to CASSLGINQPQHF. V and J are TRBV7-3 and TRBJ1-5; no reliable D call. The CDR3 has 13 amino acids. Germline V gene lookup returns CDR1 SGHTA and CDR2 FQGTGA. The V gene lost 2 bases and the J gene lost 4 bases, with 6 bases spanning the gap.

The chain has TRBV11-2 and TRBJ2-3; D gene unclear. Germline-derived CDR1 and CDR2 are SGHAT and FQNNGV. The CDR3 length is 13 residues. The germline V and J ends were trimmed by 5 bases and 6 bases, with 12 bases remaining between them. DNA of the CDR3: TGTGCCAGCAGCCTTTTTGGGGTGGATACGCAGTATTTT. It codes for CASSLFGVDTQYF.

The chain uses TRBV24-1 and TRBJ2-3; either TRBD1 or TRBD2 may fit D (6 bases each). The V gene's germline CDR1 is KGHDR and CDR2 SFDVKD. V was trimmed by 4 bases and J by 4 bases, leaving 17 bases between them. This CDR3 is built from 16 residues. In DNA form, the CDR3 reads TGTGCCACCAGTGACCCAACAACGGGGGCCGCAGATACGCAGTATTTT. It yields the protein CATSDPTTGAADTQYF.

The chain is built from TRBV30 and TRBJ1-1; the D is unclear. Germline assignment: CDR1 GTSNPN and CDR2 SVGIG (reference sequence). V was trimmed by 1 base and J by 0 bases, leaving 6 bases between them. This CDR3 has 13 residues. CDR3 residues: CAWSAHLNTEAFF. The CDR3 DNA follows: TGTGCCTGGAGTGCCCACCTGAACACTGAAGCTTTCTTT.

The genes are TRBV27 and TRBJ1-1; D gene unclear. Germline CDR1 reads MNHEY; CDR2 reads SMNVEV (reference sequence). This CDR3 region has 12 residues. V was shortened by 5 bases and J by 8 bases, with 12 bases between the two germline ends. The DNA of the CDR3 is TGTGCCAGCAGTCGCCCGGGGTCAGAAGCTTTCTTT. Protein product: CASSRPGSEAFF.

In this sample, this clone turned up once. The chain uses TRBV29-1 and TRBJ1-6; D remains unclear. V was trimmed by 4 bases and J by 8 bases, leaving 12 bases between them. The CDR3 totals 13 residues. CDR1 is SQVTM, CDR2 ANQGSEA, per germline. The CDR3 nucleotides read TGCAGCGTTGCCGACACTAGGGATTCACCCCTCCACTTT. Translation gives CSVADTRDSPLHF.

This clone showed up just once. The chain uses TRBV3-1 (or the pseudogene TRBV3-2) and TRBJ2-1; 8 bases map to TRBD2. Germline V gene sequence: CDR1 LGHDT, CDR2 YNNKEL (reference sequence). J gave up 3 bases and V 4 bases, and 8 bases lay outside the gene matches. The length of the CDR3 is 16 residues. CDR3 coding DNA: TGTGCCAGCAGCCCTATGACGAGCGGGAGCTACAATGAGCAGTTCTTC. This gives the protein CASSPMTSGSYNEQFF.

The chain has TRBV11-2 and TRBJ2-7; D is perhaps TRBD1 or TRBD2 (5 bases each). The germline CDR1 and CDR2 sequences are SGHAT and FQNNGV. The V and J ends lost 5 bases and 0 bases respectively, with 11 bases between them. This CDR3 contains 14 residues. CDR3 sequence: CASSPMGVSYEQYF. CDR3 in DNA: TGTGCCAGCAGCCCGATGGGGGTCTCCTACGAGCAGTACTTC.

The CDR3 reads CSVGDRAAYEQYF. For the CDR3, the DNA is TGCAGCGTTGGGGACAGGGCGGCCTACGAGCAGTACTTC. V and J are TRBV29-1 and TRBJ2-7, with 9 bases identical to TRBD1. This CDR3 is built from 13 residues. Germline V gene lookup returns CDR1 SQVTM and CDR2 ANQGSEA. V was pared by 4 bases and J by 2 bases, with 3 bases of the junction left unmatched.

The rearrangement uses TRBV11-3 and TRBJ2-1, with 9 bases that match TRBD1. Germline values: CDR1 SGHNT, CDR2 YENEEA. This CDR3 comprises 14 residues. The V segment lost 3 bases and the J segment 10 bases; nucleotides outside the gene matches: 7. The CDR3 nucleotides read TGTGCCAGCAGCTTTAGGACAGGGGACGACGAGCAGTTCTTC. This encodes CASSFRTGDDEQFF. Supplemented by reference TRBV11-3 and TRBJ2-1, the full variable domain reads EAGVVQSPRYKIIEKKQPVAFWCNPISGHNTLYWYLQNLGQGPELLIRYENEEAVDDSQLPKDRFSAERLKGVDSTLKIQPAELGDSAVYLCASSFRTGDDEQFFGPGTRLTVL.

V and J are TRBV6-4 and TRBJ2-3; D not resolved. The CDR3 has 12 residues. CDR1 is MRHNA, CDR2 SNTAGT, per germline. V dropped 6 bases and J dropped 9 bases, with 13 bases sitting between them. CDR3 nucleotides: TGTGCCAGCAGCGCTGACCGTCAGACGCAGTATTTT. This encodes CASSADRQTQYF.

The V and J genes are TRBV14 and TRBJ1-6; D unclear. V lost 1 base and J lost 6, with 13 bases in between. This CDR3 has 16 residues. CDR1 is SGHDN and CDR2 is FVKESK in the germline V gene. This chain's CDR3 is CASSQGTGLSNSPLHF. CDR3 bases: TGTGCCAGCAGCCAAGGGACCGGGCTGAGTAATTCACCCCTCCACTTT.

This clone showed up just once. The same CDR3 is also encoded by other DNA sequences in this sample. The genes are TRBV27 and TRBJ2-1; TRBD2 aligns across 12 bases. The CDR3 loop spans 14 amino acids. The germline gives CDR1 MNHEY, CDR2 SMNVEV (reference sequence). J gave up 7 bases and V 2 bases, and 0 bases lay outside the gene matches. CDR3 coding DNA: TGTGCCAGCAGTTTAGGACTAGCGGGAAATGAGCAGTTCTTC. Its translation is CASSLGLAGNEQFF.

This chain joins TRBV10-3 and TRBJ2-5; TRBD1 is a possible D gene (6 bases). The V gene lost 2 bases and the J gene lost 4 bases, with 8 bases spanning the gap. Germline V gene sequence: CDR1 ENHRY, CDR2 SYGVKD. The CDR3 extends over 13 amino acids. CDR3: CAISEIGGETQYF. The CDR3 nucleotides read TGTGCCATCAGTGAGATAGGGGGAGAGACCCAGTACTTC.